These 27 T cell receptor beta chains came from one sample sequenced in a study of blood T cell repertoires in COVID-19. Only in-frame clones appear in the TCRdb table, and some are missing; sequencing was by immunoSEQ multiplex PCR. This sample carries some 150,000 clones, about nine tenths of them seen once, and the ten largest clones take about 0.77%. Sequences were obtained from PBMCs or T cells enriched from blood (not recorded which). All receptors derive from a woman aged 18-29 years who had recovered from COVID-19.

The V call is TRBV6-2 or TRBV6-3, the J call TRBJ2-7; tentative D call: TRBD1 (6 bases). The germline CDR1 and CDR2 sequences are MNHEY and SVGEGT. Between the trimmed V and J ends, which lost 5 bases and 5 bases, there was a span of 19 bases. CDR3 size: 15 residues. The CDR3 protein is CASSDRRGAGHEQYF. The DNA for the CDR3 is TGTGCCAGCAGTGACCGCAGGGGAGCCGGGCACGAGCAGTACTTC.

The genes are TRBV5-1 and TRBJ1-1, with D perhaps matching TRBD1 (6 bases). Germline CDR1 and CDR2: SGHRS and YFSETQ. CDR3 length: 15 amino acids. Trimming shortened V by 4 bases and J by 5 bases, and 18 bases separated the two germline ends. CDR3 residues: CASSLDSAGGTEAFF. The CDR3 DNA sequence: TGCGCCAGCAGCCTGGACAGCGCGGGAGGGACTGAAGCTTTCTTT.

V gene TRBV5-1 combines with J gene TRBJ1-1; D unresolved. Germline CDR1 SGHRS, CDR2 YFSETQ. The CDR3 runs 14 residues. The V end lost 7 bases, the J end lost 5 bases, and 18 bases lay between the germline ends. The CDR3 DNA follows: TGCGCCAGCTCTCCCGAGGAGGGTCGAACTGAAGCTTTCTTT. It specifies CASSPEEGRTEAFF.

The rearrangement links TRBV2 to TRBJ2-2; D is possibly TRBD1 (6 bases). CDR3 length: 15 amino acids. Trimming took 6 bases from V and 3 from J, leaving 14 bases between them. From germline, CDR1 is SNHLY and CDR2 FYNNEI. The CDR3 sequence is CASRKHRVYTGELFF. CDR3 DNA sequence: TGTGCCAGCAGAAAACACAGGGTGTACACCGGGGAGCTGTTTTTT.

V usage is TRBV21-1 and J usage is TRBJ1-6. TRBV21-1 is flagged as a pseudogene. The CDR3 covers 16 residues. The CDR3 sequence: CASSTWWGGRRSPLHF. Here the CDR3 DNA reads TGTGCCAGCAGCACCTGGTGGGGGGGGCGGCGATCACCCCTCCACTTT.

The V gene is TRBV7-2, the J gene TRBJ2-1; TRBD1 aligns across 9 bases. CDR1 SGHTA and CDR2 FQGNSA come from the germline V gene. Unmatched junction bases numbered 9, after V lost 5 bases and J lost 4 bases. The CDR3 runs to 16 residues. CDR3: CASSPRPGQGYNEQFF. The CDR3 bases are TGTGCCAGCAGCCCCCGGCCGGGACAGGGTTACAATGAGCAGTTCTTC.

The J gene is TRBJ2-7, the V gene TRBV28; 13 nucleotides agree with TRBD2. Germline V gene lookup returns CDR1 MDHEN and CDR2 SYDVKM. The CDR3 covers 17 residues. V lost 5 bases to trimming and J lost 1 base; unmatched junction nucleotides: 8. The CDR3 nucleotides are TGTGCCAGCAGTCCACCACGGACTAGCGGGAGATCCTACGAGCAGTACTTC. Translated, it gives CASSPPRTSGRSYEQYF. Full variable domain (remainder filled in from reference TRBV28 and TRBJ2-7): DVKVTQSSRYLVKRTGEKVFLECVQDMDHENMFWYRQDPGLGLRLIYFSYDVKMKEKGDIPEGYSVSREKKERFSLILESASTNQTSMYLCASSPPRTSGRSYEQYFGPGTRLTVT.

V is TRBV19 and J is TRBJ2-3; 9 nucleotides agree with TRBD2. The CDR3 loop spans 16 amino acids. The V gene's germline CDR1 is LNHDA and CDR2 SQIVND (reference sequence). V lost 5 bases and J lost 7; bases outside the gene matches: 13. The CDR3 DNA reads as TGTGCCAGTAGTCCCATCGGTAGCGGGAGCGGTAATACGCAGTATTTT. It specifies CASSPIGSGSGNTQYF. The full variable domain, rest sourced from reference TRBV19 and TRBJ2-3, is DGGITQSPKYLFRKEGQNVTLSCEQNLNHDAMYWYRQDPGQGLRLIYYSQIVNDFQKGDIAEGYSVSREKKESFPLTVTSAQKNPTAFYLCASSPIGSGSGNTQYFGPGTRLTVL.

The J gene is TRBJ2-7, the V gene TRBV19; 7 nucleotides match TRBD2. There are 13 residues in the CDR3. The junction had 9 bases not matched to a gene; V was cut back by 10 bases and J by 3 bases. The germline gives CDR1 LNHDA, CDR2 SQIVND (reference sequence). The chain's CDR3 is CATTPGGSYEQYF. The CDR3 DNA reads as TGTGCCACTACACCTGGCGGGAGCTACGAGCAGTACTTC.

This sequence joins TRBV28 and TRBJ2-3; TRBD2 agrees at 7 bases. V was clipped by 3 bases and J by 4 bases; unmatched bases: 4. Per the germline V gene, CDR1 is MDHEN and CDR2 is SYDVKM. This CDR3 is built from 14 residues. The CDR3 coding sequence is TGTGCCAGCAGTTTTGCGGGAGTCCCAGATACGCAGTATTTT. Encoded protein: CASSFAGVPDTQYF.

The J gene is TRBJ2-3, the V gene TRBV5-4; TRBD2 agrees at 10 bases. CDR1 and CDR2 from the germline V gene are SGHNT and YYREEE (reference sequence). The V and J ends lost 3 bases and 4 bases, in that order; junction bases with no gene match: 14. This CDR3 is built from 18 residues. Here the CDR3 reads CASSSGGASGSFADTQYF. CDR3 coding DNA: TGTGCCAGCAGCTCCGGGGGGGCTAGCGGGAGTTTCGCAGATACGCAGTATTTT.

This CDR3 is CASRSTGTGSSPLHF. CDR3 nucleotides: TGTGCCAGCAGGTCAACCGGGACAGGGTCTTCACCCCTCCACTTT. The chain links TRBV7-6 to TRBJ1-6; 9 bases match TRBD1. CDR1 is SGHVS and CDR2 is FNYEAQ in the germline V gene. The CDR3 covers 15 residues. V was pared by 6 bases and J by 9 bases, with 9 bases of the junction left unmatched.

V and J are TRBV27 and TRBJ2-3; no reliable D call. Germline-derived CDR1 and CDR2 are MNHEY and SMNVEV (reference sequence). Trimming stripped 5 bases from V and 0 bases from J, with 9 bases between. The CDR3 loop spans 14 amino acids. The CDR3 loop reads CASSPRPSTDTQYF. In DNA form, the CDR3 reads TGTGCCAGCAGTCCGAGGCCTAGCACAGATACGCAGTATTTT.

This clone occurred once. The chain recombines TRBV28 with TRBJ1-5, with TRBD1 matching 10 bases. Losses at the gene ends were 6 bases for V and 9 bases for J; bases not matched to a gene: 8. Germline V gene lookup returns CDR1 MDHEN and CDR2 SYDVKM. The CDR3 contains 14 residues. The CDR3 DNA is TGTGCCAGCAGGGGGGACAGGGGTAATTCGCCCCAGCATTTT. This encodes CASRGDRGNSPQHF.

The rearrangement joins TRBV5-6 to TRBJ2-5; 8 nucleotides match TRBD1. CDR1 is SGHDT, CDR2 YYEEEE, per germline. Trimming removed 4 bases from V and 4 bases from J; junction bases left unmatched: 9. This CDR3 region has 15 residues. CDR3 in DNA: TGTGCCAGCAGCCCCAACGACAGGGGTCGAGAGACCCAGTACTTC. Residues: CASSPNDRGRETQYF.

In its sample, this clone was seen once. The chain is built from TRBV5-5 and TRBJ2-5; TRBD2 aligns across 7 bases. The CDR3 has 14 residues. V lost 0 bases, J lost 5 bases, and 4 bases stayed unmatched. Germline CDR1 reads SGHKS; CDR2 reads YYEKEE (reference sequence). The CDR3 protein is CASSLAKGGETQYF. In nucleotides, the CDR3 is TGTGCCAGCAGCTTGGCCAAGGGAGGGGAGACCCAGTACTTC. Full variable domain (outside the CDR3, taken from reference TRBV5-5 and TRBJ2-5): DAGVTQSPTHLIKTRGQQVTLRCSPISGHKSVSWYQQVLGQGPQFIFQYYEKEERGRGNFPDRFSARQFPNYSSELNVNALLLGDSALYLCASSLAKGGETQYFGPGTRLLVL.

The genes are TRBV7-8 and TRBJ2-3; D is uncertain. Between the trimmed V and J ends, which lost 5 bases and 6 bases, there was a span of 9 bases. The CDR3 covers 12 residues. The germline CDR1 and CDR2 sequences are SGHVS and FQNEAQ. The CDR3 coding sequence is TGTGCCAGCAGCCACTCCGGGGATACGCAGTATTTT. This gives the protein CASSHSGDTQYF.

The V and J genes are TRBV28 and TRBJ1-1; no definite D call. The V and J ends lost 5 bases and 0 bases respectively, with 13 bases between them. Germline V gene sequence: CDR1 MDHEN, CDR2 SYDVKM. The length of the CDR3 is 15 residues. This chain's CDR3 is CASSPEPGMNTEAFF. CDR3 in DNA: TGTGCCAGCAGTCCCGAGCCGGGGATGAACACTGAAGCTTTCTTT. Filled out from reference TRBV28 and TRBJ1-1, the complete variable domain reads DVKVTQSSRYLVKRTGEKVFLECVQDMDHENMFWYRQDPGLGLRLIYFSYDVKMKEKGDIPEGYSVSREKKERFSLILESASTNQTSMYLCASSPEPGMNTEAFFGQGTRLTVV.

V usage is TRBV3-1 (or the pseudogene TRBV3-2) and J usage is TRBJ2-2; 8 bases align to TRBD2. Per germline, CDR1 LGHDT and CDR2 YNNKEL (reference sequence). The CDR3 is 16 amino acids. V gave up 1 base and J gave up 4 bases; unmatched junction bases: 5. CDR3 in DNA: TGTGCCAGCAGCCAAGGGCTAGCGGGTTTCACCGGGGAGCTGTTTTTT. Translating it yields CASSQGLAGFTGELFF.

The CDR3 bases are TGTGCCAGCAGTTCCCTAAGCCGGGGCTATGGCTACACCTTC. Its translation is CASSSLSRGYGYTF. The V gene is TRBV6-5, the J gene TRBJ1-2; D gene uncertain. CDR1 and CDR2 from the germline V gene are MNHEY and SVGAGI. V was pared by 4 bases and J by 4 bases, with 13 bases between. The CDR3 runs to 14 residues.

V usage is TRBV5-8 and J usage is TRBJ2-4, with TRBD1 identical over 7 bases. The ends lost 3 bases at V and 0 bases at J; junction bases unmatched: 0. CDR1 and CDR2 from the germline V gene are SGHTS and YDEGEE. This CDR3 spans 14 amino acids. The CDR3 sequence is CASSYRGAKNIQYF. In DNA form, the CDR3 reads TGTGCCAGCAGCTACAGGGGAGCCAAAAACATTCAGTACTTC.

The V and J genes are TRBV29-1 and TRBJ2-3, with 14 bases that match TRBD2. CDR1 is SQVTM, CDR2 ANQGSEA, per germline. The trim removed 6 bases at V and 2 bases at J, leaving 10 bases unmatched. The CDR3 sequence is 17 residues long. The DNA for the CDR3 is TGCAGCGTGGGACTAGCGGGAGATTCGGCGTCCACAGATACGCAGTATTTT. It is translated as CSVGLAGDSASTDTQYF.

This chain uses TRBV5-4 with TRBJ2-7, with TRBD1 matching 8 bases. V gave up 1 base and J gave up 2 bases; unmatched junction bases: 5. The CDR3 runs 15 residues. Looked up from germline, CDR1 is SGHNT and CDR2 is YYREEE (reference sequence). As DNA, the CDR3 is TGTGCCAGCAGCTTGCGGGAGACAGGGGCCTACGAGCAGTACTTC. This gives the protein CASSLRETGAYEQYF.

This sequence joins TRBV11-1 and TRBJ2-1, with 8 nucleotides matching TRBD2. Trimming at V came to 5 bases and at J to 6 bases, leaving 9 bases not matched to a gene. Germline CDR1 SGHAT, CDR2 FQDESV (reference sequence). The CDR3 runs 15 residues. The CDR3 DNA reads as TGTGCCAGCAGCGAAGGGCTAGCGGGCCCCAATGAGCAGTTCTTC. As protein: CASSEGLAGPNEQFF.

This chain links TRBV7-9 with TRBJ2-7, with 10 bases matching TRBD1. This CDR3 has 15 residues. The V gene's germline CDR1 is SEHNR and CDR2 FQNEAQ (reference sequence). With V trimmed by 4 bases and J by 3 bases, 6 bases remained unmatched. The CDR3 nucleotides read TGTGCCAGCAGCTATCCCGGGACAGGGGACTACGAGCAGTACTTC. Translated: CASSYPGTGDYEQYF.

The V and J genes are TRBV25-1 and TRBJ2-7; maybe TRBD2 (5 bases). From germline, CDR1 is MGHDK and CDR2 SYGVNS. This CDR3 has 14 amino acids. Trimming stripped 1 base from V and 6 bases from J, with 13 bases between. DNA for the CDR3: TGTGCCAGCAGTGAATCGGTGGAGGCGGCCGAGCAGTACTTC. Translated: CASSESVEAAEQYF.

This clone was picked up one time. The chain carries TRBV9 and TRBJ2-7, with D tentatively TRBD2 (6 bases). Looked up from germline, CDR1 is SGDLS and CDR2 is YYNGEE. The germline V and J ends were trimmed by 0 bases and 3 bases, with 13 bases remaining between them. The CDR3 has 15 residues. The CDR3 DNA follows: TGTGCCAGCAGCGTAGAGGGGACTCCTTTCTACGAGCAGTACTTC. This encodes CASSVEGTPFYEQYF.